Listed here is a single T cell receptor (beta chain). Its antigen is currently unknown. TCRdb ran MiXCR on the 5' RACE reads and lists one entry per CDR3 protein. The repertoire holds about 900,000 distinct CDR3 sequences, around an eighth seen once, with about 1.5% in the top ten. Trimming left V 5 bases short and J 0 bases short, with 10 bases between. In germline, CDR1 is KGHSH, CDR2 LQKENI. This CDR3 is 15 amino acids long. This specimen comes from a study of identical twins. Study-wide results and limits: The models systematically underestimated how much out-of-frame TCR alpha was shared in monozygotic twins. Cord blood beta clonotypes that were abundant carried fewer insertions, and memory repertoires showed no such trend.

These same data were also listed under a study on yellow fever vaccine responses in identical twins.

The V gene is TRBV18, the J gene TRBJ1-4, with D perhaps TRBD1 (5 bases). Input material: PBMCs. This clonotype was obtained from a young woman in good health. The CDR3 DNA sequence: TGTGCCAGCTCAATCCCCAGGGCAACTAATGAAAAACTGTTTTTT. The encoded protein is CASSIPRATNEKLFF.